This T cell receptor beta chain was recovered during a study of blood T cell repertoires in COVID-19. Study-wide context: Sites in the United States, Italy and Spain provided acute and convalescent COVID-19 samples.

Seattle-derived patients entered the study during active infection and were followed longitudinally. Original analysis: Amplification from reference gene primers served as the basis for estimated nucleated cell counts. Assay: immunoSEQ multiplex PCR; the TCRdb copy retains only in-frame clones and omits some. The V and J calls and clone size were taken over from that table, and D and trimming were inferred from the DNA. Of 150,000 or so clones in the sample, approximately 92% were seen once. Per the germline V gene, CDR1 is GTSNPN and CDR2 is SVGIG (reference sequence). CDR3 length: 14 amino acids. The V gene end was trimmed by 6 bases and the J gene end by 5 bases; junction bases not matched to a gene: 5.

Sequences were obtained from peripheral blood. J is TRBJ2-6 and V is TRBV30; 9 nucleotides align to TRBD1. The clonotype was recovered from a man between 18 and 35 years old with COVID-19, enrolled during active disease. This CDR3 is CACPQGARANVLTF. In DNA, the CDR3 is TGTGCCTGTCCACAGGGGGCGAGGGCCAACGTCCTGACTTTC.